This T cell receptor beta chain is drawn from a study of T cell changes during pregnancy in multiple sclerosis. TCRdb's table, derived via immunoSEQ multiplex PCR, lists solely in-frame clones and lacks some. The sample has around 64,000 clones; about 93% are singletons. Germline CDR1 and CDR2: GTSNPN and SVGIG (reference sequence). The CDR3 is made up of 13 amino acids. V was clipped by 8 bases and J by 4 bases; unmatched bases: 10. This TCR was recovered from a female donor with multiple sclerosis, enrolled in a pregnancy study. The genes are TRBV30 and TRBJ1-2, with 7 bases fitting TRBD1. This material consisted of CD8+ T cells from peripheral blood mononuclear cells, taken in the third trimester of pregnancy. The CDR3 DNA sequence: TGTGCCACCTGGACAGGCGACAGCTATGGCTACACCTTC. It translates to CATWTGDSYGYTF.